This T cell receptor beta chain was sequenced for a study of blood T cells in healthy people across ages. Primed by a sample-barcoded 5' primer and a J-beta primer mix, a second PCR proceeded for 7 to 11 cycles. TCRdb itself ran the 5' RACE reads through MiXCR, one entry per CDR3 protein. The table includes approximately 1.5 million distinct CDR3 sequences, under 55% detected once. Findings of the study overall: Strong correlation was found linking TCR beta diversity to naive T cell percentage. With donor CMV status unknown, expanded clonotype changes were possibly confounded.

The CDR3 totals 14 residues. The trim removed 4 bases at V and 5 bases at J, leaving 2 bases unmatched. Germline-derived CDR1 and CDR2 are ENHRY and SYGVKD. This clonotype was picked up a small number of times. Its specificity is unknown. V and J are TRBV10-3 and TRBJ2-1; 10 nucleotides match TRBD2. The sequenced sample consisted of blood. This sequence was found in a woman aged 18-35 years in good health. CDR3 in amino acids: CAISGTSGNNEQFF. The CDR3 DNA reads TGTGCCATCAGTGGGACTAGCGGCAACAATGAGCAGTTCTTC.